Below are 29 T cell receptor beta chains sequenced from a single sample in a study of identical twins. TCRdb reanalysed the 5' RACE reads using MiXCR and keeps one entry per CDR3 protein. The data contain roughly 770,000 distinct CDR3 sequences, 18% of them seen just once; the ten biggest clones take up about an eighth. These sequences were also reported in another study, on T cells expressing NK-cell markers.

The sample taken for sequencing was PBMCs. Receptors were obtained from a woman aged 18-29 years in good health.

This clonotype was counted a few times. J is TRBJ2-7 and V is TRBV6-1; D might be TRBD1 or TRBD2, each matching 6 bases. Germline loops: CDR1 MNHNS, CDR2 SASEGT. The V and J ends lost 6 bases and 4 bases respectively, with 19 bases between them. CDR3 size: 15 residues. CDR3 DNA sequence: TGTGCCAGCAGCCAATCAGGGGAGGCGGGGTACGAGCAGTACTTC. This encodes CASSQSGEAGYEQYF.

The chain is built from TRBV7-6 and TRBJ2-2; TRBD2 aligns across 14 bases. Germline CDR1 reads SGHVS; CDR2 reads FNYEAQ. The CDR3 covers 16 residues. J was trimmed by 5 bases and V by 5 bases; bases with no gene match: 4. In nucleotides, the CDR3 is TGTGCCAGCAGCCCCCGGACTAGCGGGGGGACCGGGGAGCTGTTTTTT. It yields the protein CASSPRTSGGTGELFF. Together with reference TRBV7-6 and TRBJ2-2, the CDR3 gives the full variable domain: GAGVSQSPRYKVTKRGQDVALRCDPISGHVSLYWYRQALGQGPEFLTYFNYEAQQDKSGLPNDRFSAERPEGSISTLTIQRTEQRDSAMYRCASSPRTSGGTGELFFGEGSRLTVL.

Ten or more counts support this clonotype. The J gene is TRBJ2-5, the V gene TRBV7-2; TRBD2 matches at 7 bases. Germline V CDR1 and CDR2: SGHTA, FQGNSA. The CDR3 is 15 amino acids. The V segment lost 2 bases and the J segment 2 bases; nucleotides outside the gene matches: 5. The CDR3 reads CASSLPLAEQETQYF. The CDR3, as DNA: TGTGCCAGCAGCTTACCCCTAGCGGAGCAAGAGACCCAGTACTTC. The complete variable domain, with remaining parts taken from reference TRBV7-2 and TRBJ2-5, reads GAGVSQSPSNKVTEKGKDVELRCDPISGHTALYWYRQSLGQGLEFLIYFQGNSAPDKSGLPSDRFSAERTGGSVSTLTIQRTQQEDSAVYLCASSLPLAEQETQYFGPGTRLLVL.

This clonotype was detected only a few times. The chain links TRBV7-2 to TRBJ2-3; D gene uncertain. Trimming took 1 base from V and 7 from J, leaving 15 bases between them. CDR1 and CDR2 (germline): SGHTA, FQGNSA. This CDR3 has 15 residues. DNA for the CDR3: TGTGCCAGCAGCTTAGAAACAGTAAGGATCAATACGCAGTATTTT. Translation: CASSLETVRINTQYF.

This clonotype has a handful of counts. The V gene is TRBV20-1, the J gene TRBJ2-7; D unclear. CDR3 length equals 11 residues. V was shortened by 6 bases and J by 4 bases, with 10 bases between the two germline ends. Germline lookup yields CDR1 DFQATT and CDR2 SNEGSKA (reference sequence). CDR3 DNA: TGCAGTGCCCAGGTTGAGTACGAGCAGTACTTC. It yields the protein CSAQVEYEQYF.

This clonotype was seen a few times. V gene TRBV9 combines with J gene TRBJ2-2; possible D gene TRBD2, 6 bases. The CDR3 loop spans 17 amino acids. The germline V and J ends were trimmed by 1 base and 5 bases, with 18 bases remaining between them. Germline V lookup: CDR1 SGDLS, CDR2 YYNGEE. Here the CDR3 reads CASSVNSGDLTTGELFF. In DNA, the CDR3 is TGTGCCAGCAGCGTAAATAGCGGAGACTTAACAACCGGGGAGCTGTTTTTT. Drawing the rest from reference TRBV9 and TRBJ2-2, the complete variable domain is DSGVTQTPKHLITATGQRVTLRCSPRSGDLSVYWYQQSLDQGLQFLIQYYNGEERAKGNILERFSAQQFPDLHSELNLSSLELGDSALYFCASSVNSGDLTTGELFFGEGSRLTVL.

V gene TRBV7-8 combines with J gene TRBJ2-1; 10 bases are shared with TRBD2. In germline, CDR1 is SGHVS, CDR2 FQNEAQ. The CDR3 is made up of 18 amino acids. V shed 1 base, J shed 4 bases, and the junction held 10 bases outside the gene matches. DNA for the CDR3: TGTGCCAGCAGCTTAGTGGCCGGGGGACTAGCGTTGTACAATGAGCAGTTCTTC. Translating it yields CASSLVAGGLALYNEQFF.

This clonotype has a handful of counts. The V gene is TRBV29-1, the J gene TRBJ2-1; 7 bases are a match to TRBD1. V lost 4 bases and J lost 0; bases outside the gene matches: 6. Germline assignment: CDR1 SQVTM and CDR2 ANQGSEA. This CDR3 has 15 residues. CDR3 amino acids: CSVVGDSFSYNEQFF. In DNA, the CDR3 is TGCAGCGTTGTGGGGGACAGTTTCTCCTACAATGAGCAGTTCTTC.

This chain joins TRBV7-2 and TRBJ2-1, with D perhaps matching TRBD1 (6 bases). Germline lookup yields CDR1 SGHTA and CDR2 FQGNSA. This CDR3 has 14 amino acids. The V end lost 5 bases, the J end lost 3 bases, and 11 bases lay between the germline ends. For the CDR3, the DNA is TGTGCCAGCAGCCCCCAGGGGCTCTACAATGAGCAGTTCTTC. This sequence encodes CASSPQGLYNEQFF. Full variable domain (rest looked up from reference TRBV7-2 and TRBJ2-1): GAGVSQSPSNKVTEKGKDVELRCDPISGHTALYWYRQSLGQGLEFLIYFQGNSAPDKSGLPSDRFSAERTGGSVSTLTIQRTQQEDSAVYLCASSPQGLYNEQFFGPGTRLTVL.

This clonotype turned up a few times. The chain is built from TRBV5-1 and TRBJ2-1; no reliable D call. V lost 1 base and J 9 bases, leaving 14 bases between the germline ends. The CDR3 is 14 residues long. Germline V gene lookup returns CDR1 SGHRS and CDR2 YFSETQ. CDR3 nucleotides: TGCGCCAGCAGCTTGCGGCCCCCCGATTTTGAGCAGTTCTTC. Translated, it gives CASSLRPPDFEQFF.

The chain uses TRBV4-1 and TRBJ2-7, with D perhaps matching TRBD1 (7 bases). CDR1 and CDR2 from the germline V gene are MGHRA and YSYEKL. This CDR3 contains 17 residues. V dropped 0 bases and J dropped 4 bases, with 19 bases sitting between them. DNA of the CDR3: TGCGCCAGCAGCCAAGATCAAAGGCGGGGACAGAGTTACGAGCAGTACTTC. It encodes CASSQDQRRGQSYEQYF.

This CDR3 reads CSQQGNTEAFF. The CDR3 DNA sequence: TGCAGCCAACAGGGGAACACTGAAGCTTTCTTT. This sequence joins TRBV20-1 and TRBJ1-1, with D tentatively TRBD1 (6 bases). Germline CDR1 DFQATT, CDR2 SNEGSKA (reference sequence). This CDR3 region has 11 residues.

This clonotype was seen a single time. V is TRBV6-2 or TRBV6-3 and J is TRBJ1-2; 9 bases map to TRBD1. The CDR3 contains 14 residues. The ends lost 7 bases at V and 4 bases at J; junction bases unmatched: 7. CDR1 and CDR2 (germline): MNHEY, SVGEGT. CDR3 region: CASMKDRGGYGYTF. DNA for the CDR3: TGTGCCAGCATGAAGGACAGGGGTGGCTATGGCTACACCTTC.

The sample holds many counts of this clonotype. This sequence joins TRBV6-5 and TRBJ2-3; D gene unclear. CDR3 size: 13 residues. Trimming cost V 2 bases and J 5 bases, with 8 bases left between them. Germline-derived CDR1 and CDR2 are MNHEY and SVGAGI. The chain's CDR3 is CASSYGERDTQYF. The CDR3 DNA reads TGTGCCAGCAGTTACGGGGAAAGAGATACGCAGTATTTT.

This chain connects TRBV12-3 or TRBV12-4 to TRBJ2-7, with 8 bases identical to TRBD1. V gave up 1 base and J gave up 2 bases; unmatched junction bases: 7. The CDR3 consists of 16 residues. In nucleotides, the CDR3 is TGTGCCAGCAGTTTAGAGGGGACAGGAGATCCCTACGAGCAGTACTTC. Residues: CASSLEGTGDPYEQYF.

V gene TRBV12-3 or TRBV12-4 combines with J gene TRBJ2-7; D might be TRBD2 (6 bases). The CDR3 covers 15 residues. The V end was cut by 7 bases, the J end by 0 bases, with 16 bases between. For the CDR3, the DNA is TGTGCCAGCACCCTTAGCGGAGGGAGCTCCTACGAGCAGTACTTC. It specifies CASTLSGGSSYEQYF.

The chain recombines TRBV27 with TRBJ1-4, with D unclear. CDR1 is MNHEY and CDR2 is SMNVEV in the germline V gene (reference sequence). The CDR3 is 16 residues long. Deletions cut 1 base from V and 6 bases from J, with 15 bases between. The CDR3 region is CASSLFGSGPYEKLFF. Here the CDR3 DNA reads TGTGCCAGCAGTTTATTTGGTAGTGGCCCCTATGAAAAACTGTTTTTT. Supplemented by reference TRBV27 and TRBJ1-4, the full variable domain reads EAQVTQNPRYLITVTGKKLTVTCSQNMNHEYMSWYRQDPGLGLRQIYYSMNVEVTDKGDVPEGYKVSRKEKRNFPLILESPSPNQTSLYFCASSLFGSGPYEKLFFGSGTQLSVL.

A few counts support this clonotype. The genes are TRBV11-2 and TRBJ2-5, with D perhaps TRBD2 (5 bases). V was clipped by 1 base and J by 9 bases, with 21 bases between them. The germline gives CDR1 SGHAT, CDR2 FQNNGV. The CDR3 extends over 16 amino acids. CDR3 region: CASSLGVRAVIRAQYF. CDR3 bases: TGTGCCAGCAGCTTAGGCGTGAGGGCCGTGATTCGAGCCCAGTACTTC. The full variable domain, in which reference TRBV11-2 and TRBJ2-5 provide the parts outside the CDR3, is EAGVAQSPRYKIIEKRQSVAFWCNPISGHATLYWYQQILGQGPKLLIQFQNNGVVDDSQLPKDRFSAERLKGVDSTLKIQPAKLEDSAVYLCASSLGVRAVIRAQYFGPGTRLLVL.

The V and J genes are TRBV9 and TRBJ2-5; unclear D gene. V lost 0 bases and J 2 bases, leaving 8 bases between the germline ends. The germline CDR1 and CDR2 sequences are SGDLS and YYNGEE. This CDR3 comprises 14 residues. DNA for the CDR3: TGTGCCAGCAGCGTAGGGCCAGGTCAAGAGACCCAGTACTTC. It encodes CASSVGPGQETQYF.

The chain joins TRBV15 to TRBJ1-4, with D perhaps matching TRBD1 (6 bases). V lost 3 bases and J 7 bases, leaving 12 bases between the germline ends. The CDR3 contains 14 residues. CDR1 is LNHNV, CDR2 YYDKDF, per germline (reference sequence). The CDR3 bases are TGTGCCACCAGCAGGGACAGTCGCCGTGAAAAACTGTTTTTT. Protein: CATSRDSRREKLFF.

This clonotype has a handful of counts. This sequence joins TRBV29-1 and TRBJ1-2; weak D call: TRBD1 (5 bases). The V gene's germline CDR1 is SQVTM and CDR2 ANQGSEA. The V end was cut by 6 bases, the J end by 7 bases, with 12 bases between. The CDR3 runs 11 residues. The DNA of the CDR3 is TGCAGCGTGGTAGGACACACTGGCTACACCTTC. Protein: CSVVGHTGYTF. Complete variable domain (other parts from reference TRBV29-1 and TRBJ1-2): SAVISQKPSRDICQRGTSLTIQCQVDSQVTMMFWYRQQPGQSLTLIATANQGSEATYESGFVIDKFPISRPNLTFSTLTVSNMSPEDSSIYLCSVVGHTGYTFGSGTRLTVV.

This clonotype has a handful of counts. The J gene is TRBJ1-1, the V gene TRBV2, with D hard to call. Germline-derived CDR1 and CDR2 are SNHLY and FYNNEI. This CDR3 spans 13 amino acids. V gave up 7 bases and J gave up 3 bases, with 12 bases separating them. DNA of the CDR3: TGTGCCAGCACAGACGTGGGGTACACTGAAGCTTTCTTT. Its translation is CASTDVGYTEAFF. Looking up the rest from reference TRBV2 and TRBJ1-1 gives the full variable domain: EPEVTQTPSHQVTQMGQEVILRCVPISNHLYFYWYRQILGQKVEFLVSFYNNEISEKSEIFDDQFSVERPDGSNFTLKIRSTKLEDSAMYFCASTDVGYTEAFFGQGTRLTVV.

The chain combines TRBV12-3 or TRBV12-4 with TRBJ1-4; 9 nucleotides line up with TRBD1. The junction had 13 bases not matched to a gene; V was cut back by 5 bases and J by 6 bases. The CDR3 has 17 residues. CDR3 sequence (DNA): TGTGCCAGCAGTCCACGGCCGGGACAGGGTATGGATGAAAAACTGTTTTTT. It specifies CASSPRPGQGMDEKLFF.

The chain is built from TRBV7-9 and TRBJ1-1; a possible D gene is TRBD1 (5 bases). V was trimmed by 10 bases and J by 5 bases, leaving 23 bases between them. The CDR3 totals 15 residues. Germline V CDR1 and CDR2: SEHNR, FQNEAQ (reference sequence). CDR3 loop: CAIGAQGGNKTEAFF. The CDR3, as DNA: TGTGCCATCGGGGCGCAGGGAGGGAACAAGACTGAAGCTTTCTTT.

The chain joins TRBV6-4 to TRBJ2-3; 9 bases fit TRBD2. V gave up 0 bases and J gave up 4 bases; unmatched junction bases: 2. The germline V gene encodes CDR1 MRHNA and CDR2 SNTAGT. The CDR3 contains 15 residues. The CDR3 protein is CASSDSAGGADTQYF. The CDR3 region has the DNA TGTGCCAGCAGTGACTCAGCGGGGGGAGCAGATACGCAGTATTTT.

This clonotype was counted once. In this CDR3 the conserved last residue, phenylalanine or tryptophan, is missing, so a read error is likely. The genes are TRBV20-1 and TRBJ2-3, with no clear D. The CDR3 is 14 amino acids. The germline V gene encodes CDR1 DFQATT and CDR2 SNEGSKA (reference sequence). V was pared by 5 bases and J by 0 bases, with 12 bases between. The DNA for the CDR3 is TGCAGTGCTCCCTTTGGTTGGAGCACAGATACGCAGTATGTT. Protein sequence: CSAPFGWSTDTQYV.

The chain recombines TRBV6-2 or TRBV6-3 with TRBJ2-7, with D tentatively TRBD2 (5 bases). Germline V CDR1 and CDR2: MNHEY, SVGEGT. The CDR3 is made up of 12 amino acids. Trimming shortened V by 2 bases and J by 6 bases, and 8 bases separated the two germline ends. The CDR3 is CASSYEAVEQYF. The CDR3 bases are TGTGCCAGCAGTTACGAAGCGGTCGAGCAGTACTTC.

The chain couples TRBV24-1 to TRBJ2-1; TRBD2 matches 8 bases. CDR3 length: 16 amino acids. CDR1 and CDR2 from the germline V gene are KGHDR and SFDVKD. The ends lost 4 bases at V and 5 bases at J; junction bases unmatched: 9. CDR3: CATSDRYSAGDNEQFF. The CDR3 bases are TGTGCCACCAGTGACCGATATTCAGCGGGGGACAATGAGCAGTTCTTC.

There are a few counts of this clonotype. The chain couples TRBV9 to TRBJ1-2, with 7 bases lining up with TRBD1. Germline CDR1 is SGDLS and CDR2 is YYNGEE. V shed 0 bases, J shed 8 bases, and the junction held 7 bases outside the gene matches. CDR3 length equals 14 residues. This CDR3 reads CASSVEAQGSGYTF. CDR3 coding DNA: TGTGCCAGCAGCGTAGAGGCACAGGGGAGCGGCTACACCTTC.